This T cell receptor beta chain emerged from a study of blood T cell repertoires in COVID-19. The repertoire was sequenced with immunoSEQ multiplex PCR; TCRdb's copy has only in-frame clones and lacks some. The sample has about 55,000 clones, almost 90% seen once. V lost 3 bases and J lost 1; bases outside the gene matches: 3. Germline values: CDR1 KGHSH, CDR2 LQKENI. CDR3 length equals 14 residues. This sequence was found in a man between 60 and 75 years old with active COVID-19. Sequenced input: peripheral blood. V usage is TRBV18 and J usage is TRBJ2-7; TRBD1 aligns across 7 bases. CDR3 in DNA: TGTGCCAGCTCACCGAGACAGGGTTCCTACGAGCAGTACTTC. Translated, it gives CASSPRQGSYEQYF.